The 10 T cell receptor beta chains presented below share a single source sample, sequenced in a study of identical twins. TCRdb passed the 5' RACE reads through MiXCR, listing each CDR3 protein once. The sample holds 350,000 to 600,000 distinct CDR3 sequences, 14% seen once. The data also belong to a second study, concerning yellow fever vaccine responses in identical twins.

Source material: CD4+ T cells sorted from blood. These receptors were taken from a woman aged 18-29 years in good health.

The V call is TRBV7-2, the J call TRBJ2-1; D is undetermined. The CDR3 has 16 residues. V lost 5 bases and J lost 4, with 18 bases in between. CDR1 SGHTA and CDR2 FQGNSA come from the germline V gene. The CDR3, as DNA: TGTGCCAGCAGCCGATCATTTGGGTTAAGGTACAATGAGCAGTTCTTC. Translating it yields CASSRSFGLRYNEQFF.

This clonotype was observed many times. J is TRBJ2-5 and V is TRBV12-3 or TRBV12-4, with D possibly TRBD1 on 6 matching bases. The CDR3 is made up of 13 amino acids. Trimming took 7 bases from V and 5 from J, leaving 14 bases between them. The CDR3 sequence: CASIYRDEETQYF. CDR3 bases: TGTGCCAGCATCTACAGGGACGAGGAGACCCAGTACTTC.

The V call is TRBV20-1, the J call TRBJ2-3; a weak D match, TRBD1 (7 bases). The CDR3 is made up of 15 amino acids. Germline V gives CDR1 DFQATT, CDR2 SNEGSKA (reference sequence). Here the CDR3 reads CSYQGGGPEQGTQYF. The CDR3 coding sequence is TGCAGCTATCAAGGAGGGGGCCCGGAGCAGGGTACGCAGTATTTT.

The rearrangement joins TRBV6-5 to TRBJ2-1, with 7 nucleotides matching TRBD1. J gave up 7 bases and V 7 bases, and 1 base lay outside the gene matches. Germline CDR1 reads MNHEY; CDR2 reads SVGAGI. This CDR3 contains 11 residues. The CDR3 loop is CASTTGNEQFF. The CDR3 region has the DNA TGTGCCAGCACGACAGGGAATGAGCAGTTCTTC.

The chain uses TRBV6-1 and TRBJ2-7; 7 bases line up with TRBD2. Germline CDR1 MNHNS, CDR2 SASEGT. This CDR3 contains 14 residues. J was trimmed by 7 bases and V by 10 bases; bases with no gene match: 16. As DNA, the CDR3 is TGTGCCACTTCTCTCCGGGGACTACACCCGGAGCAGTACTTC. Residues: CATSLRGLHPEQYF.

This clonotype showed up many times. J is TRBJ2-5 and V is TRBV5-1, with D perhaps TRBD2 (5 bases). The CDR3 contains 13 residues. Trimming removed 4 bases from V and 0 bases from J, with 7 bases in between. Looked up from germline, CDR1 is SGHRS and CDR2 is YFSETQ. This CDR3 reads CASSRRYQETQYF. Here the CDR3 DNA reads TGCGCCAGCAGCCGGAGGTACCAAGAGACCCAGTACTTC.

This clonotype was seen a few times. The chain employs TRBV6-1 and TRBJ2-2; 7 positions agree with TRBD1. The length of the CDR3 is 16 residues. V trimming: 6 bases; J trimming: 4 bases; junction bases outside the gene matches: 11. Germline values: CDR1 MNHNS, CDR2 SASEGT. CDR3 in amino acids: CASSATGTVGTGELFF. The CDR3 DNA reads as TGTGCCAGCAGCGCGACCGGGACAGTAGGCACCGGGGAGCTGTTTTTT.

This clonotype was observed a few times. The rearrangement links TRBV19 to TRBJ2-7; 8 bases are a match to TRBD2. This CDR3 has 16 residues. The V segment lost 4 bases and the J segment 2 bases; nucleotides outside the gene matches: 10. Germline V gene data show CDR1 as LNHDA and CDR2 as SQIVND (reference sequence). CDR3 loop: CASSTVSGSYTYEQYF. CDR3 bases: TGTGCCAGTAGTACAGTGAGCGGGAGTTATACCTACGAGCAGTACTTC. The whole variable domain, filled in from reference TRBV19 and TRBJ2-7, reads DGGITQSPKYLFRKEGQNVTLSCEQNLNHDAMYWYRQDPGQGLRLIYYSQIVNDFQKGDIAEGYSVSREKKESFPLTVTSAQKNPTAFYLCASSTVSGSYTYEQYFGPGTRLTVT.

The sample holds many counts of this clonotype. The genes are TRBV29-1 and TRBJ2-5; D is unresolved. The CDR3 is made up of 12 amino acids. Trimming took 4 bases from V and 2 from J, leaving 8 bases between them. Germline loops: CDR1 SQVTM, CDR2 ANQGSEA. The CDR3 sequence is CSVGLLQETQYF. The CDR3 bases are TGCAGCGTTGGCCTACTACAAGAGACCCAGTACTTC.

CDR3 sequence: CASSPGTTQETQYF. For the CDR3, the DNA is TGTGCCAGCAGCCCCGGGACTACTCAAGAGACCCAGTACTTC. The genes are TRBV2 and TRBJ2-5, with TRBD2 matching 7 bases. The CDR3 sequence is 14 residues long. Germline V CDR1 and CDR2: SNHLY, FYNNEI. The V gene end was trimmed by 6 bases and the J gene end by 2 bases; junction bases not matched to a gene: 6. The full variable domain, in which reference TRBV2 and TRBJ2-5 provide the parts outside the CDR3, is EPEVTQTPSHQVTQMGQEVILRCVPISNHLYFYWYRQILGQKVEFLVSFYNNEISEKSEIFDDQFSVERPDGSNFTLKIRSTKLEDSAMYFCASSPGTTQETQYFGPGTRLLVL.